The 11 T cell receptor beta chains reported below all come from one sample, sequenced in a study of blood T cell repertoires in COVID-19. Profiling relied on immunoSEQ multiplex PCR, and the TCRdb table lists in-frame clones only, not all of them. Of a few hundred thousand clones listed, around 87% are singletons. The sequenced material came from PBMCs or T cells enriched from blood (not recorded which). Receptors were obtained from a man aged 25-45 years who had recovered from COVID-19.

The V call is TRBV13, the J call TRBJ2-5; a possible D gene is TRBD2 (5 bases). This CDR3 has 14 residues. Per the germline V gene, CDR1 is PRHDT and CDR2 is FYEKMQ (reference sequence). V was trimmed by 5 bases and J by 2 bases, leaving 12 bases between them. Written as DNA, the CDR3 is TGTGCCAGCAGCACGAGGACTTCACAAGAGACCCAGTACTTC. Translation gives CASSTRTSQETQYF.

This clone was recorded once. This rearrangement joins TRBV2 to TRBJ2-1, with D tentatively TRBD2 (6 bases). The germline gives CDR1 SNHLY, CDR2 FYNNEI. V was cut by 5 bases and J by 6 bases, with 14 bases left in between. CDR3 length: 14 residues. This CDR3 reads CASSLLREFNEQFF. DNA for the CDR3: TGTGCCAGCAGTTTATTACGGGAGTTCAATGAGCAGTTCTTC.

V gene TRBV3-1 (or the pseudogene TRBV3-2) combines with J gene TRBJ1-2; possibly TRBD1 for D (6 bases). CDR1 is LGHDT and CDR2 is YNNKEL in the germline V gene (reference sequence). V was clipped by 2 bases and J by 9 bases, with 13 bases between them. The CDR3 runs 13 residues. The CDR3 loop is CASSQQGWISYTF. The DNA for the CDR3 is TGTGCCAGCAGCCAACAGGGGTGGATTAGCTACACCTTC.

The chain is built from TRBV5-4 and TRBJ1-6; D might be TRBD1 (5 bases). Germline V gives CDR1 SGHNT, CDR2 YYREEE (reference sequence). Trimming left V 5 bases short and J 3 bases short, with 12 bases between. The length of the CDR3 is 15 residues. CDR3 loop: CASSWNQGYNSPLHF. CDR3 nucleotide sequence: TGTGCCAGCAGTTGGAATCAGGGCTATAATTCACCCCTCCACTTT.

The rearrangement uses TRBV3-1 (or the pseudogene TRBV3-2) and TRBJ2-1, with TRBD1 matching 9 bases. Germline-derived CDR1 and CDR2 are LGHDT and YNNKEL (reference sequence). CDR3 length: 14 amino acids. Trimming took 1 base from V and 10 from J; bases not matched to a gene: 5. This chain's CDR3 is CASSQADRGGEQFF. The DNA of the CDR3 is TGTGCCAGCAGCCAAGCGGACAGGGGAGGAGAGCAGTTCTTC.

V gene TRBV7-9 combines with J gene TRBJ2-7; TRBD2 might be the D (6 bases). The V end lost 3 bases, the J end lost 2 bases, and 14 bases lay between the germline ends. CDR1 and CDR2 (germline): SEHNR, FQNEAQ (reference sequence). This CDR3 contains 15 residues. The CDR3 spells CASSFSGVRTYEQYF. The CDR3 nucleotides read TGTGCCAGCAGCTTTTCGGGGGTAAGGACCTACGAGCAGTACTTC.

The genes are TRBV18 and TRBJ2-3, with TRBD2 matching over 7 bases. The length of the CDR3 is 17 residues. V lost 4 bases to trimming and J lost 3 bases; unmatched junction nucleotides: 13. Germline CDR1 reads KGHSH; CDR2 reads LQKENI. The CDR3 nucleotides read TGTGCCAGCTCACAGCAAAACGCGGGACTAACGACAGATACGCAGTATTTT. Its protein product is CASSQQNAGLTTDTQYF.

The rearrangement joins TRBV2 to TRBJ1-1; possibly TRBD1 for D (6 bases). V was cut by 1 base and J by 6 bases, with 12 bases left in between. The CDR3 sequence is 14 residues long. Germline V gene sequence: CDR1 SNHLY, CDR2 FYNNEI. The chain's CDR3 is CASSEVGQIPEAFF. The CDR3, as DNA: TGTGCCAGCAGTGAAGTTGGACAGATCCCTGAAGCTTTCTTT.

CDR3 sequence (DNA): TGTGCCAGCAGCCAGACAGGCGGGAGGGGCTACACCTTC. Translated: CASSQTGGRGYTF. The J gene is TRBJ1-2, the V gene TRBV3-1 (or the pseudogene TRBV3-2); perhaps TRBD1 as D (6 bases). V was cut by 3 bases and J by 8 bases, with 13 bases left in between. Germline V gene data show CDR1 as LGHDT and CDR2 as YNNKEL (reference sequence). The CDR3 is 13 amino acids.

This chain links TRBV7-6 with TRBJ2-1, with 7 positions matching TRBD1. The CDR3 is 16 amino acids. J was trimmed by 3 bases and V by 5 bases; bases with no gene match: 10. Germline CDR1 is SGHVS and CDR2 is FNYEAQ. The CDR3 is CASSLGGADVYNEQFF. CDR3 DNA sequence: TGTGCCAGCAGCCTAGGGGGCGCTGATGTCTACAATGAGCAGTTCTTC. The full variable domain, rest sourced from reference TRBV7-6 and TRBJ2-1, is GAGVSQSPRYKVTKRGQDVALRCDPISGHVSLYWYRQALGQGPEFLTYFNYEAQQDKSGLPNDRFSAERPEGSISTLTIQRTEQRDSAMYRCASSLGGADVYNEQFFGPGTRLTVL.

The chain links TRBV27 to TRBJ1-1, with 7 bases fitting TRBD1. This CDR3 is 17 amino acids long. Germline CDR1 reads MNHEY; CDR2 reads SMNVEV (reference sequence). J lost 0 bases, V lost 2 bases, and 9 bases had no gene match. The CDR3 reads CASSLTPGTALNTEAFF. CDR3 sequence (DNA): TGTGCCAGCAGTTTAACCCCCGGGACAGCTCTGAACACTGAAGCTTTCTTT.